Listed here is a single T cell receptor (beta chain). The data were taken from a study of control samples from healthy donors and cancer patients. Trimming left V 1 base short and J 8 bases short, with 14 bases between. This CDR3 region has 14 residues. From germline, CDR1 is SEHNR and CDR2 FQNEAQ (reference sequence). Sequencing used immunoSEQ multiplex PCR; TCRdb keeps in-frame clones, though not all of them. The sample includes 150,000 or so clones, 85% to 90% seen only once; the top ten take 4.5% to 6%. V usage is TRBV7-9 and J usage is TRBJ1-1, with TRBD1 as a possible D gene (5 bases). The specimen was blood. This receptor was identified in a woman aged 25 to 39 in good health. The CDR3 DNA reads TGTGCCAGCAGCTTAGAGGGGAGCAGGACCGAAGCTTTCTTT. Translation: CASSLEGSRTEAFF.